The 9 T cell receptor beta chains below come from one sample, sequenced in a study of PD-L1 blockade in urothelial cancer. Clones were sequenced by immunoSEQ multiplex PCR, and TCRdb holds only the in-frame ones, with some missing. The table records approximately 110,000 clones, about 91% of them present only once. Described time point: peripheral blood 6 weeks after treatment start. This sample comprised PBMCs, obtained around atezolizumab (anti-PD-L1) treatment. The receptors were gathered from a man aged 55-75 years with urothelial cancer.

The chain recombines TRBV7-2 with TRBJ1-3, with a tentative D call TRBD1 (5 bases). This CDR3 region has 13 residues. V lost 5 bases and J lost 4, with 9 bases in between. Germline V gives CDR1 SGHTA, CDR2 FQGNSA. The CDR3 here is CASSQDSGNTIYF. CDR3 nucleotide sequence: TGTGCCAGCAGCCAAGACAGCGGAAACACCATATATTTT.

V is TRBV7-2 and J is TRBJ2-3; 7 bases align to TRBD1. Trimming removed 5 bases from V and 5 bases from J; junction bases left unmatched: 7. CDR1 and CDR2 from the germline V gene are SGHTA and FQGNSA. The CDR3 extends over 14 amino acids. CDR3 sequence reads: CASSATGVGDTQYF. In nucleotides, the CDR3 is TGTGCCAGCAGCGCAACAGGGGTGGGAGATACGCAGTATTTT.

CDR3 coding DNA: TGTGCCAGCAGCGTAGCGGGGTCACCTTACAATGAGCAGTTCTTC. As protein: CASSVAGSPYNEQFF. J is TRBJ2-1 and V is TRBV9, with TRBD2 as a possible D gene (5 bases). V was trimmed by 0 bases and J by 4 bases, leaving 11 bases between them. CDR1 is SGDLS and CDR2 is YYNGEE in the germline V gene. The CDR3 loop spans 15 amino acids.

The V call is TRBV4-3, the J call TRBJ1-1; TRBD1 might be the D (6 bases). The CDR3 is 15 amino acids. V was pared by 4 bases and J by 1 base, with 13 bases between. Germline-derived CDR1 and CDR2 are LGHNA and YSLEER. The CDR3 nucleotides are TGCGCCAGCAGCCGGAACCTCAGGGGGAACACTGAAGCTTTCTTT. Its translation is CASSRNLRGNTEAFF.

The chain recombines TRBV7-9 with TRBJ2-3; 7 bases map to TRBD1. V lost 5 bases to trimming and J lost 1 base; unmatched junction nucleotides: 3. The CDR3 contains 14 residues. The germline CDR1 and CDR2 sequences are SEHNR and FQNEAQ (reference sequence). This chain's CDR3 is CASSTGTGTDTQYF. The CDR3 region has the DNA TGTGCCAGCAGCACGGGGACAGGCACAGATACGCAGTATTTT.

The chain recombines TRBV7-3 with TRBJ2-5, with 11 nucleotides matching TRBD2. This CDR3 region has 13 residues. Looked up from germline, CDR1 is SGHTA and CDR2 is FQGTGA. The V segment lost 4 bases and the J segment 7 bases; nucleotides outside the gene matches: 2. CDR3: CASSSGTSGTQYF. The CDR3 bases are TGTGCCAGCAGCTCGGGGACTAGCGGGACCCAGTACTTC.

V gene TRBV6-6 combines with J gene TRBJ2-7; possibly TRBD2 for D (6 bases). Germline V gene sequence: CDR1 MNHNY, CDR2 SVGAGI (reference sequence). Trimming stripped 6 bases from V and 4 bases from J, with 13 bases between. The CDR3 has 13 amino acids. The CDR3 nucleotides read TGTGCCAGCAGCTCCGGGGGTACTTACGAGCAGTACTTC. Translating gives CASSSGGTYEQYF.

The genes are TRBV5-6 and TRBJ2-3; maybe TRBD2 (6 bases). The CDR3 consists of 13 residues. V was cut by 4 bases and J by 4 bases, with 10 bases left in between. CDR1 and CDR2 from the germline V gene are SGHDT and YYEEEE. This chain's CDR3 is CASSGWGADTQYF. As DNA, the CDR3 is TGTGCCAGCAGCGGGTGGGGGGCAGATACGCAGTATTTT.

This clone was detected only a few times. CDR3 DNA sequence: TGTGCCAGCTCACCAGGGCTGCGAGTGAACTACAATGAGCAGTTCTTC. The encoded protein is CASSPGLRVNYNEQFF. This sequence joins TRBV18 and TRBJ2-1, with unresolved D. The CDR3 has 16 amino acids. V lost 2 bases and J 3 bases, leaving 14 bases between the germline ends. From germline, CDR1 is KGHSH and CDR2 LQKENI.